These T cell receptor beta chains were read from a single sample in a study of neurological immune-mediated disorders. Each CDR3 protein gets one entry after TCRdb re-called the 5' RACE reads with MiXCR. The sample gives roughly 60,000 distinct CDR3 sequences, 2% to 2.5% of which show up once; around 3% is in the top ten. The sequencing sample was made of PBMCs. All receptors derive from a man aged 45-60 years with multiple sclerosis. The CDR3 runs from the conserved cysteine through the conserved F or W. Each record gives: V gene, D gene, J gene, clone size, CDR3 DNA, CDR3 protein. D genes are given only for firm matches. Not every row has a clone size; where given, it reads once, few, many or a size class.

v_call: TRBV10-2
d_call: TRBD2
j_call: TRBJ2-3
clone_size: many
cdr3_nt: TGCGCCAGCAGAACCTCCGGGGGGGCTGCAGATACGCAGTATTTT
cdr3_aa: CASRTSGGAADTQYF

v_call: TRBV7-7
d_call: TRBD1
j_call: TRBJ2-5
clone_size: many
cdr3_nt: TGTGCCAGCAGCCCCGCCGACAGGGCAGAGACCCAGTACTTC
cdr3_aa: CASSPADRAETQYF

v_call: TRBV20-1
d_call: .
j_call: TRBJ1-1
clone_size: many
cdr3_nt: TGCAGTGCTCCACGCCCGGGCCTTAACACTGAAGCTTTCTTT
cdr3_aa: CSAPRPGLNTEAFF

v_call: TRBV7-8
d_call: TRBD2
j_call: TRBJ2-3
clone_size: many
cdr3_nt: TGTGCCAGCACCCCACCGGGGAGGGACACAGATACGCAGTATTTT
cdr3_aa: CASTPPGRDTDTQYF

v_call: TRBV20-1
d_call: .
j_call: TRBJ1-1
clone_size: few
cdr3_nt: TGCAGTGCTAGCGTCACAGGGTGGAACACTGAAGCTTTCTTT
cdr3_aa: CSASVTGWNTEAFF

v_call: TRBV10-3
d_call: TRBD1
j_call: TRBJ2-1
clone_size: many
cdr3_nt: TGTGCCATCAGTCAGGACAGGGGACAATCTGAGCAGTTCTTC
cdr3_aa: CAISQDRGQSEQFF

v_call: TRBV7-2
d_call: TRBD1
j_call: TRBJ1-4
clone_size: many
cdr3_nt: TGTGCCAGCAGCCCGGGGACAGGTTATAATGAAAAACTGTTTTTT
cdr3_aa: CASSPGTGYNEKLFF

v_call: TRBV5-1
d_call: .
j_call: TRBJ1-5
clone_size: many
cdr3_nt: TGCGCCAGCAGCTTTGACCGAAATCAGCCCCAGCATTTT
cdr3_aa: CASSFDRNQPQHF

v_call: TRBV12-3/TRBV12-4
d_call: TRBD1
j_call: TRBJ2-5
clone_size: many
cdr3_nt: TGTGCCAGCAGTCAGACAGGGAAGGAGACCCAGTACTTC
cdr3_aa: CASSQTGKETQYF

v_call: TRBV2
d_call: TRBD2
j_call: TRBJ2-7
clone_size: many
cdr3_nt: TGTGCCAGCAGTGGGTTCAGCGCGGGGGTCTTCCACGAGCAGTACTTC
cdr3_aa: CASSGFSAGVFHEQYF

v_call: TRBV3-1
d_call: .
j_call: TRBJ2-6
clone_size: .
cdr3_nt: TGTGCCAGCAGTAACGGACAACTATTTTCTGGGGCCAACGTCCTGACTTTC
cdr3_aa: CASSNGQLFSGANVLTF

v_call: TRBV7-9
d_call: .
j_call: TRBJ2-1
clone_size: many
cdr3_nt: TGTGCCAGCAGCTTAGTACAGTACAATGAGCAGTTCTTC
cdr3_aa: CASSLVQYNEQFF

v_call: TRBV12-3/TRBV12-4
d_call: .
j_call: TRBJ2-2
clone_size: .
cdr3_nt: TGTGCCAGCAGTTTAGCGCTAAGGCTAGCCGCCGGGGAGCTGTTTTTT
cdr3_aa: CASSLALRLAAGELFF

v_call: TRBV3-1
d_call: .
j_call: TRBJ2-3
clone_size: many
cdr3_nt: TGTGCCAGCAAGAAATCGGGGGGCCAAGATACGCAGTATTTT
cdr3_aa: CASKKSGGQDTQYF

v_call: TRBV29-1
d_call: TRBD1
j_call: TRBJ2-7
clone_size: many
cdr3_nt: TGCAGCGTTTGGGACAGGGGCTACGAGCAGTACTTC
cdr3_aa: CSVWDRGYEQYF

v_call: TRBV20-1
d_call: TRBD1
j_call: TRBJ2-7
clone_size: many
cdr3_nt: TGCAGTGCAATACAGGGGGCGCAGGGCGAGCAGTACTTC
cdr3_aa: CSAIQGAQGEQYF

v_call: TRBV5-1
d_call: TRBD1
j_call: TRBJ2-1
clone_size: many
cdr3_nt: TGCGCCAGCAGAACGGACCTTACACAGGGGCAGCGGCAGTTCTTC
cdr3_aa: CASRTDLTQGQRQFF

v_call: TRBV5-1
d_call: .
j_call: TRBJ2-1
clone_size: many
cdr3_nt: TGCGCCAGCAGCTTCAGGCAGGGTGAGCAGTTCTTC
cdr3_aa: CASSFRQGEQFF

v_call: TRBV15
d_call: .
j_call: TRBJ2-1
clone_size: many
cdr3_nt: TGTGCCACCAGCAGAGGAAATGGTGCGGGCTCAGGGGATGAGCAGTTCTTC
cdr3_aa: CATSRGNGAGSGDEQFF

v_call: TRBV7-2
d_call: .
j_call: TRBJ2-5
clone_size: many
cdr3_nt: TGTGCCAGCAGCCCCCTTCTGGAGACCCAGTACTTC
cdr3_aa: CASSPLLETQYF

v_call: TRBV12-3/TRBV12-4
d_call: .
j_call: TRBJ2-2
clone_size: many
cdr3_nt: TGTGCCAGCAGTTGGGCCGGCGGGGTGAACACCGGGGAGCTGTTTTTT
cdr3_aa: CASSWAGGVNTGELFF

v_call: TRBV3-1
d_call: TRBD2
j_call: TRBJ2-5
clone_size: many
cdr3_nt: TGTGCCAGCAGTCCCCAACCGCGACTAGCTGGAGAGACCCAGTACTTC
cdr3_aa: CASSPQPRLAGETQYF

v_call: TRBV5-1
d_call: TRBD1
j_call: TRBJ1-1
clone_size: many
cdr3_nt: TGCGCCAGCACCCCCCAACAGGGGGCAACTGAAGCTTTCTTT
cdr3_aa: CASTPQQGATEAFF

v_call: TRBV7-6
d_call: TRBD2
j_call: TRBJ2-1
clone_size: many
cdr3_nt: TGTGCCAGCACCAGCGGGGGGAGGAATGAGCAGTTCTTC
cdr3_aa: CASTSGGRNEQFF

v_call: TRBV20-1
d_call: TRBD2
j_call: TRBJ2-7
clone_size: many
cdr3_nt: TGCAGTGCTAGGACAGCGACTAGCGGGACCTACGAGCAGTACTTC
cdr3_aa: CSARTATSGTYEQYF

v_call: TRBV27
d_call: .
j_call: TRBJ2-7
clone_size: many
cdr3_nt: TGTGCCAGCAGTTCCCCCCCGGCGTACGAGCAGTACTTC
cdr3_aa: CASSSPPAYEQYF

v_call: TRBV19
d_call: TRBD1
j_call: TRBJ2-7
clone_size: many
cdr3_nt: TGTGCCAGTAGTGCGCGGGACAGGGTCGCCGAGCAGTACTTC
cdr3_aa: CASSARDRVAEQYF

v_call: TRBV4-1
d_call: .
j_call: TRBJ2-4
clone_size: many
cdr3_nt: TGCGCCAGCAGCCAAGAGGACAGATACAAAAACATTCAGTACTTC
cdr3_aa: CASSQEDRYKNIQYF

v_call: TRBV6-6
d_call: .
j_call: TRBJ2-3
clone_size: many
cdr3_nt: TGTGCCAGCAGAACGAGGGGGGGCTCAGATACGCAGTATTTT
cdr3_aa: CASRTRGGSDTQYF

v_call: TRBV5-1
d_call: .
j_call: TRBJ1-6
clone_size: many
cdr3_nt: TGCGCCAGCACCCCAACAGACTATAATTCACCCCTCCACTTT
cdr3_aa: CASTPTDYNSPLHF

v_call: TRBV15
d_call: .
j_call: TRBJ2-2
clone_size: many
cdr3_nt: TGTGCTTCCAGGTGGGGCGAAAACACCGGGGAGCTGTTTTTT
cdr3_aa: CASRWGENTGELFF

v_call: TRBV2
d_call: .
j_call: TRBJ2-5
clone_size: many
cdr3_nt: TGTGCCAGCAGTGAAGGGTACGGTCAAGAGACCCAGTACTTC
cdr3_aa: CASSEGYGQETQYF

v_call: TRBV4-2
d_call: .
j_call: TRBJ2-3
clone_size: few
cdr3_nt: TGTGCCAGCAGCCATCAATCAGGGGGCACAGATACGCAGTATTTT
cdr3_aa: CASSHQSGGTDTQYF

v_call: TRBV12-3/TRBV12-4
d_call: .
j_call: TRBJ1-5
clone_size: many
cdr3_nt: TGTGCCAGCAGTATCCATGAGGGGACGGATCAGCCCCAGCATTTT
cdr3_aa: CASSIHEGTDQPQHF

v_call: TRBV6-2/TRBV6-3
d_call: TRBD2
j_call: TRBJ2-1
clone_size: many
cdr3_nt: TGTGCCAGCAGTTACCAAGCGGGGGATAATGAGCAGTTCTTC
cdr3_aa: CASSYQAGDNEQFF

v_call: TRBV10-3
d_call: .
j_call: TRBJ2-3
clone_size: many
cdr3_nt: TGTGCCATCAGGGGCCAGGCGGTTGCAGATACGCAGTATTTT
cdr3_aa: CAIRGQAVADTQYF

v_call: TRBV5-1
d_call: TRBD1
j_call: TRBJ1-2
clone_size: many
cdr3_nt: TGCGCCAGCAGCTCCGGGACAGGGGGCGTCTATGGCTACACCTTC
cdr3_aa: CASSSGTGGVYGYTF

v_call: TRBV12-3/TRBV12-4
d_call: .
j_call: TRBJ2-5
clone_size: many
cdr3_nt: TGTGCCAGCAGTCAATCAAGGGAGACCCAGTACTTC
cdr3_aa: CASSQSRETQYF

v_call: TRBV5-1
d_call: TRBD1
j_call: TRBJ1-6
clone_size: many
cdr3_nt: TGCGCCAGCAGCCCGGATGGACAGGTCAATTCACCCCTCCACTTT
cdr3_aa: CASSPDGQVNSPLHF

v_call: TRBV5-1
d_call: TRBD1
j_call: TRBJ1-2
clone_size: many
cdr3_nt: TGCGCCAGCAGCTTTACCGGACAGGGGGCAGATGGCTACACCTTC
cdr3_aa: CASSFTGQGADGYTF

v_call: TRBV6-5
d_call: .
j_call: TRBJ1-2
clone_size: many
cdr3_nt: TGTGCCAGCAGTTACGGTGACACTAGCTATGGCTACACCTTC
cdr3_aa: CASSYGDTSYGYTF

v_call: TRBV5-1
d_call: .
j_call: TRBJ2-3
clone_size: many
cdr3_nt: TGCGCCAGCAGACCGCCGGGACGGAGCACAGATACGCAGTATTTT
cdr3_aa: CASRPPGRSTDTQYF

v_call: TRBV5-1
d_call: .
j_call: TRBJ2-5
clone_size: many
cdr3_nt: TGCGCCAGCAGCTTGTCGACGGGGCAAGAGACCCAGTACTTC
cdr3_aa: CASSLSTGQETQYF